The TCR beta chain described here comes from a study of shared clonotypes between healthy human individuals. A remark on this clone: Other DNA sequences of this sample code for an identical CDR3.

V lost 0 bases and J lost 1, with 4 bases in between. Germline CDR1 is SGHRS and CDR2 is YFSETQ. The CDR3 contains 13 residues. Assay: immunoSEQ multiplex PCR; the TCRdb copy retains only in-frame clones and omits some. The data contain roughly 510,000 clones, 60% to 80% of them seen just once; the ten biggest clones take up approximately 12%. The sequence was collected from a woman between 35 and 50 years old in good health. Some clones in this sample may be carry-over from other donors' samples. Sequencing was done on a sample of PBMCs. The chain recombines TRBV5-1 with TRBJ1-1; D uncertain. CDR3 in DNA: TGCGCCAGCAGCTTGGGCGGGAACACTGAAGCTTTCTTT. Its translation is CASSLGGNTEAFF.